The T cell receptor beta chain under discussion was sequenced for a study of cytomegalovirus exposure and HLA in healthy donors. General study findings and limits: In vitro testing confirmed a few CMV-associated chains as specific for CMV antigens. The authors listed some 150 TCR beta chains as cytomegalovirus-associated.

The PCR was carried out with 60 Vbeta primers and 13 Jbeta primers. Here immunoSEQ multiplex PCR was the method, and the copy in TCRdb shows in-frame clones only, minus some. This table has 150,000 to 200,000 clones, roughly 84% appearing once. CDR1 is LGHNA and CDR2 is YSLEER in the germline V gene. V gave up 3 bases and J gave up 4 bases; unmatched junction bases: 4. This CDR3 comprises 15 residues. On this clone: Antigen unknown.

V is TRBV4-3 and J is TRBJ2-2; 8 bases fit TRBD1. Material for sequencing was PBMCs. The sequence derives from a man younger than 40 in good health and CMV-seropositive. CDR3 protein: CASSHADRGTGELFF. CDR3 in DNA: TGCGCCAGCAGCCACGCCGACAGGGGCACCGGGGAGCTGTTTTTT.